This T cell receptor beta chain was captured in a study of cytomegalovirus exposure and HLA in healthy donors. PCR amplification relied on 60 Vbeta primers (plus 13 Jbeta primers). TCRdb's copy holds only in-frame clones and misses some; the assay was immunoSEQ multiplex PCR. Of about 80,000 clones listed, 75% to 90% are singletons. The TCR sequence derives from a man aged 45-65 years in good health and CMV-seropositive. Sequencing was performed on PBMCs.

The CDR3, as DNA: TGTGCCAGCAGAAAATATAATGAAGCTTTCTTT. Amino acids: CASRKYNEAFF. The V gene is TRBV27, the J gene TRBJ1-1; D unresolved. Per germline, CDR1 MNHEY and CDR2 SMNVEV (reference sequence). V was trimmed by 6 bases and J by 7 bases, leaving 9 bases between them. CDR3 length: 11 residues.